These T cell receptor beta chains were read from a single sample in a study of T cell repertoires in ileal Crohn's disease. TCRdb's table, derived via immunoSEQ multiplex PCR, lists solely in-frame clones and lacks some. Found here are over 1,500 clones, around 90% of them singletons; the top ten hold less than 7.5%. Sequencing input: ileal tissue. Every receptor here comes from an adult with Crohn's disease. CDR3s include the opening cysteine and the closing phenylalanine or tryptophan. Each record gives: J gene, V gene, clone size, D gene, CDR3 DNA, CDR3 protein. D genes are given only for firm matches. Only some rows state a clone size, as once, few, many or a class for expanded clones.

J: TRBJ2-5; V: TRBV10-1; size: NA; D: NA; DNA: TGCGCCAGCAGTGTTGGCCATAGCGGAGGGGAGACCCAGTACTTC; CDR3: CASSVGHSGGETQYF
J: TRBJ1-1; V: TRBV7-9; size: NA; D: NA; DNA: TGTGCCAGCAGCTCCCTAGGGAACACTGAAGCTTTCTTT; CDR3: CASSSLGNTEAFF
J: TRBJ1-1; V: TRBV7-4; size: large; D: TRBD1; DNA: TGTGCCAGCAGCCAAGACTGGGACAGAGCTCCGGGTGGCACTGAAGCTTTCTTT; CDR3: CASSQDWDRAPGGTEAFF
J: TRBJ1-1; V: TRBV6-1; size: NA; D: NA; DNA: TGTGCCAGCAGTTCGGGATCTAGGGACACTGAAGCTTTCTTT; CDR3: CASSSGSRDTEAFF
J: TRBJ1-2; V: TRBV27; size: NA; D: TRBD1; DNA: TGTGCCAGCAGTTCAGACAGGGAGGCTGGCTACACCTTC; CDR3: CASSSDREAGYTF
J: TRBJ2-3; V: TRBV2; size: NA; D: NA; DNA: TGTGCCAGTGGACAGGACTACACAGATACGCAGTATTTT; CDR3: CASGQDYTDTQYF
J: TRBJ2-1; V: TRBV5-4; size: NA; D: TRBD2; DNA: TGTGCCAGCAGCTTGGGAGGCGGGACTAGCGGGAGAAATGAGCAGTTCTTC; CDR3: CASSLGGGTSGRNEQFF
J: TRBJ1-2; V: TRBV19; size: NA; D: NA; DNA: TGTGCCAGTAGTATCATGGGCGGGGACTATGGCTACACCTTC; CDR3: CASSIMGGDYGYTF
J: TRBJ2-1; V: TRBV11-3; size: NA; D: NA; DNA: TGTGCCAGCAGCTTAGAAAGTTCAGTTTACAATGAGCAGTTCTTC; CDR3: CASSLESSVYNEQFF
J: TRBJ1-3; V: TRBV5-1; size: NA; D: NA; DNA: TGCGCCAGCAGCTTGGGCGACAGAATCTCTGGAAACACCATATATTTT; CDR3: CASSLGDRISGNTIYF
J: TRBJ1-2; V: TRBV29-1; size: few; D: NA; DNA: TGCAGCGTGGGGGGGGCGTCAAACTATGGCTACACCTTC; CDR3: CSVGGASNYGYTF
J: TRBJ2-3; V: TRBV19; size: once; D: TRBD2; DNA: TGTGCCAGTAGTGGGCGCAGGACTAGCGGAGGCACAGATACGCAGTATTTT; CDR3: CASSGRRTSGGTDTQYF
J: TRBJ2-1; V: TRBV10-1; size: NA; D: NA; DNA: TGCGCCAGCAGTGAGAGGGACGCCCACAATGAGCAGTTCTTC; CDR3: CASSERDAHNEQFF
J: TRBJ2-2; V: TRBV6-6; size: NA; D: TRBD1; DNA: TGTGCCAGCAGTTGGACAGGGAAAGGTAGCCCCGGGGAGCTGTTTTTT; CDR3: CASSWTGKGSPGELFF
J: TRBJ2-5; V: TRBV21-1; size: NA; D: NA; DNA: TGTGCCAGCAGGGGCCTGAGGGGGCAAGGCCAAGAGACCCAGTACTTC; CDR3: CASRGLRGQGQETQYF
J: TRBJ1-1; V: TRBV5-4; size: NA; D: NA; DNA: TGTGCCGGTTGGGGAGGGGTAACGACTGAAGCTTTCTTT; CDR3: CAGWGGVTTEAFF
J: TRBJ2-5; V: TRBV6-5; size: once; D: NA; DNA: TGTGCCAGCAGCAGCACTACGCCCAAGACCCAGTACTTC; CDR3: CASSSTTPKTQYF
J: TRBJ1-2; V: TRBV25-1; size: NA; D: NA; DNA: TGTGCCAGCAGTGAATTCGTGGGGGGGCAGGGCTACACCTTC; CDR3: CASSEFVGGQGYTF
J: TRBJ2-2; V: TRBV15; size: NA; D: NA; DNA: TGTGCCACCAGCAGCCAGGGATCCACCGGGGAGCTGTTTTTT; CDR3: CATSSQGSTGELFF
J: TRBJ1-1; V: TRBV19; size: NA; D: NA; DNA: TGTGCCAGTAGTTTGAGATTTCAAGTCGGTGAAGCTTTCTTT; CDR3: CASSLRFQVGEAFF
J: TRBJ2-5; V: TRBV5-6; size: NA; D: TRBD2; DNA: TGTGCCAGCAGCTTGGGACTAGCGGGAGGGCGAGAGACCCAGTACTTC; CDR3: CASSLGLAGGRETQYF
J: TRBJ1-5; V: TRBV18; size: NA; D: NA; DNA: TGTGCCAGCTCAGGCGGCAGTGAGCAGCCCCAGCATTTT; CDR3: CASSGGSEQPQHF
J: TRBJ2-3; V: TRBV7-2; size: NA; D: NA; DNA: TGTGCCAGCAGCTTGGGGGGCCTCACAGATACGCAGTATTTT; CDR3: CASSLGGLTDTQYF
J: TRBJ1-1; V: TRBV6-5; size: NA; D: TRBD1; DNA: TGTGCCAGCAGCCGACAGGGTAGGACTGAAGCTTTCTTT; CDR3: CASSRQGRTEAFF
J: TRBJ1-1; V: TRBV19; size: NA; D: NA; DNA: TGTGCCAGTAGTATTAAGGGGGACACTGAAGCTTTCTTT; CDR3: CASSIKGDTEAFF
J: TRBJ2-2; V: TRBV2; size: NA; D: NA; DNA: TGTGCCAGCAGCCCTACTAGCACCGGGGAGCTGTTTTTT; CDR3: CASSPTSTGELFF
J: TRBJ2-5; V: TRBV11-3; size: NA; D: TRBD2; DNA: TGTGCCAGCAGCCCGGGACTAGCGGGAGGGCCGGGAGAGACCCAGTACTTC; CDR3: CASSPGLAGGPGETQYF
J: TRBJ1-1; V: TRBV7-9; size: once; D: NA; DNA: TGTGCCAGTGAAAAGGGGGGGAACACTGAAGCTTTCTTT; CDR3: CASEKGGNTEAFF
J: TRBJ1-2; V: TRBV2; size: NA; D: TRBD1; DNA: TGTGCCAGCAGTGGATCGGACAGGGGGCTGAATGGCTACACCTTC; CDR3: CASSGSDRGLNGYTF
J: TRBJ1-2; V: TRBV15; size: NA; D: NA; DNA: TGTGCCACCAGCAGAGCTCGGGACCCGTATGGCTACACCTTC; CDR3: CATSRARDPYGYTF
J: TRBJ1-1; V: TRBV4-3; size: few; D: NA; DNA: TGCGCCAGCGGGGTGGGCACTGAAGCTTTCTTT; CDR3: CASGVGTEAFF
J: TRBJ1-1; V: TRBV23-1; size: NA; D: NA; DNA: TGCGCCAGCAGTCAATCGGGGGGGGCGAAGAACCTCACTGAAGCTTTCTTT; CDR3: CASSQSGGAKNLTEAFF
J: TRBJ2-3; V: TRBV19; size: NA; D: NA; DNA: TGTGCCAGTAGTATCAGGGGATGGGGGGGAGCGGATACGCAGTATTTT; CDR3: CASSIRGWGGADTQYF
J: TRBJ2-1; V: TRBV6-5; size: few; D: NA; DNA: TGTGCCAGCAGCCTAGGACGGAATGAGCAGTTCTTC; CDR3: CASSLGRNEQFF
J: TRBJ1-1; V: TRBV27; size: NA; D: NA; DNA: TGTGCCAGCAGTTTCCGATTCTCGGGTTTGACTGAAGCTTTCTTT; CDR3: CASSFRFSGLTEAFF
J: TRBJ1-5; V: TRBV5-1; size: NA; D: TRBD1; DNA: TGCGCCAGCAGCCCAACGGACAGGAGCAATCAGCCCCAGCATTTT; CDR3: CASSPTDRSNQPQHF
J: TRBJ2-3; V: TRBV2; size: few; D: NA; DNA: TGTGCCAGCAGAGATGGGTTAAGAAGCACAGATACGCAGTATTTT; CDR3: CASRDGLRSTDTQYF
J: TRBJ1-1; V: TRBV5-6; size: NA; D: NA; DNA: TGTGCCAGCAGCTTGCTTGCCGGCAGGGGCACTGAAGCTTTCTTT; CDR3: CASSLLAGRGTEAFF
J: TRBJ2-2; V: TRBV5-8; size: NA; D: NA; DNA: TGTGCCAGCAGCTTGGAGGGGCTGGGGGAGCTGTTTTTT; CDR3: CASSLEGLGELFF
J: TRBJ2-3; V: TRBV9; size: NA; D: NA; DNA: TGTGCCAGCAGCGGCCCAAGAGGAGGCACAGATACGCAGTATTTT; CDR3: CASSGPRGGTDTQYF
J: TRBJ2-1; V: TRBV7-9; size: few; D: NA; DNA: TGTGCCAGCACCTTAGGATGGGGGACGAAGGTCGAGCAGTTCTTC; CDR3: CASTLGWGTKVEQFF
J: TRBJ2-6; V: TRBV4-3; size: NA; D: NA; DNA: TGCGCCAGCAGCCAAGATAGTTCTGGGGCCAACGTCCTGACTTTC; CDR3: CASSQDSSGANVLTF